A single sample is the source of the 12 T cell receptor beta chains below, sequenced in a study of glioma-infiltrating T cells after dendritic cell vaccination. Libraries were prepared by immunoSEQ multiplex PCR; TCRdb keeps only in-frame clonotypes and omits some of them. The sample shows 30,000 to 40,000 clones, approximately 84% of them seen only once. This specimen was blood, taken before dendritic cell vaccination. The receptors were gathered from a human donor with glioblastoma.

The V gene is TRBV5-1, the J gene TRBJ2-3; maybe TRBD1 (5 bases). Germline V gives CDR1 SGHRS, CDR2 YFSETQ. Deletions cut 0 bases from V and 0 bases from J, with 11 bases between. The CDR3 runs to 16 residues. The CDR3 loop is CASSLALPGSTDTQYF. DNA for the CDR3: TGCGCCAGCAGCTTGGCTTTACCAGGGAGCACAGATACGCAGTATTTT.

The rearrangement uses TRBV2 and TRBJ2-7, with TRBD1 matching over 9 bases. The CDR3 length is 15 residues. The junction had 11 bases not matched to a gene; V was cut back by 7 bases and J by 4 bases. Germline CDR1 is SNHLY and CDR2 is FYNNEI. CDR3 residues: CASTPRGTGLYEQYF. CDR3 sequence (DNA): TGTGCCAGCACCCCGAGGGGGACAGGGCTTTACGAGCAGTACTTC.

J is TRBJ1-4 and V is TRBV18; D may be TRBD1 (5 bases). This CDR3 spans 16 amino acids. The germline V gene has CDR1 KGHSH and CDR2 LQKENI. The V and J ends lost 4 bases and 1 base respectively, with 13 bases between them. CDR3 sequence: CASSLGRGGTNEKLFF. The CDR3, as DNA: TGTGCCAGCTCACTAGGCCGCGGGGGAACTAATGAAAAACTGTTTTTT.

The rearrangement links TRBV4-1 to TRBJ1-4, with D unresolved. The CDR3 runs 19 residues. Germline CDR1 MGHRA, CDR2 YSYEKL. The germline V and J ends were trimmed by 6 bases and 4 bases, with 27 bases remaining between them. CDR3 sequence (DNA): TGCGCCAGCAGACCGCTATTTTTATTATCCGCCGATAATAATGAAAAACTGTTTTTT. It codes for CASRPLFLLSADNNEKLFF.

This clone was seen a handful of times. The chain joins TRBV27 to TRBJ2-1, with 12 positions matching TRBD1. Germline loops: CDR1 MNHEY, CDR2 SMNVEV (reference sequence). CDR3 length: 19 residues. V dropped 1 base and J dropped 1; count of bases not matched to a gene: 8. The CDR3 spells CASSLFGGQGAFSYNEQFF. Written as DNA, the CDR3 is TGTGCCAGCAGTTTATTCGGGGGACAGGGGGCCTTTTCCTACAATGAGCAGTTCTTC.

This chain connects TRBV6-1 to TRBJ1-3; TRBD1 is a possible D gene (6 bases). CDR3 length: 14 amino acids. The germline V and J ends were trimmed by 8 bases and 4 bases, with 15 bases remaining between them. CDR1 and CDR2 from the germline V gene are MNHNS and SASEGT. CDR3 in amino acids: CASGGRGGGNTIYF. The CDR3 DNA is TGTGCCAGCGGAGGCAGGGGCGGAGGAAACACCATATATTTT.

The V gene is TRBV28, the J gene TRBJ2-5; the D is unclear. The germline V gene has CDR1 MDHEN and CDR2 SYDVKM. The CDR3 length is 11 residues. Trimming pared 10 bases from V and 4 bases from J, leaving 10 bases between. The CDR3 coding sequence is TGTGCCACCCAAATCGGAGAGACCCAGTACTTC. Its protein product is CATQIGETQYF. The variable domain in full, completed from reference TRBV28 and TRBJ2-5, reads DVKVTQSSRYLVKRTGEKVFLECVQDMDHENMFWYRQDPGLGLRLIYFSYDVKMKEKGDIPEGYSVSREKKERFSLILESASTNQTSMYLCATQIGETQYFGPGTRLLVL.

The gene calls are TRBV11-2 and TRBJ2-7; 7 nucleotides align to TRBD1. V dropped 1 base and J dropped 7; count of bases not matched to a gene: 10. The CDR3 is 15 residues long. The germline V gene encodes CDR1 SGHAT and CDR2 FQNNGV. The CDR3 here is CASSLGGTVRGEQYF. CDR3 nucleotide sequence: TGTGCCAGCAGCTTAGGGGGGACAGTGAGGGGGGAGCAGTACTTC.

The V and J genes are TRBV25-1 and TRBJ2-7, with D perhaps matching TRBD1 (6 bases). V shed 0 bases and J shed 4 bases, with 19 bases lying between them. CDR1 MGHDK and CDR2 SYGVNS come from the germline V gene. There are 17 residues in the CDR3. The CDR3 DNA sequence: TGTGCCAGCAGTGAATATTACCCAGGGGATTCGGAGTACGAGCAGTACTTC. Protein product: CASSEYYPGDSEYEQYF.

The V call is TRBV30, the J call TRBJ2-2; TRBD2 matches at 10 bases. The germline V gene has CDR1 GTSNPN and CDR2 SVGIG (reference sequence). After removal of 3 bases from V and 2 bases from J, the junction contained 12 bases not matched to a gene. The CDR3 contains 18 residues. CDR3 protein: CAWRPKASGGSNTGELFF. In DNA form, the CDR3 reads TGTGCCTGGAGACCCAAAGCTAGCGGGGGCTCCAACACCGGGGAGCTGTTTTTT.

The V gene is TRBV18, the J gene TRBJ2-2; 7 positions agree with TRBD1. The CDR3 has 15 residues. The germline CDR1 and CDR2 sequences are KGHSH and LQKENI. The V gene end was trimmed by 4 bases and the J gene end by 6 bases; junction bases not matched to a gene: 8. The CDR3 DNA reads as TGTGCCAGCTCACGGGACAGTATTGTATCCGGGGAGCTGTTTTTT. Protein sequence: CASSRDSIVSGELFF.

The chain couples TRBV28 to TRBJ1-2; D remains unclear. V was shortened by 6 bases and J by 2 bases, with 16 bases between the two germline ends. Germline CDR1 is MDHEN and CDR2 is SYDVKM. The CDR3 covers 15 residues. The DNA for the CDR3 is TGTGCCAGCAGCTCCCACTATGAAGAAAACTATGGCTACACCTTC. It translates to CASSSHYEENYGYTF.